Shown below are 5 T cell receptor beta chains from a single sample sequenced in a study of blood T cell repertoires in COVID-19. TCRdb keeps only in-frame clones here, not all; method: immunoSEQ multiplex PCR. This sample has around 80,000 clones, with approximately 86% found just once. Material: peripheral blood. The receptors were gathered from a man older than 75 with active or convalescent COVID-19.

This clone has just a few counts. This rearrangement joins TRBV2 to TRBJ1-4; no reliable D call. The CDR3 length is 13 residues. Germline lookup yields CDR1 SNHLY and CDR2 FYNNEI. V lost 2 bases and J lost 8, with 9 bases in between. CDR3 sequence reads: CASSEQLMEKLFF. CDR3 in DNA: TGTGCCAGCAGTGAACAACTAATGGAAAAACTGTTTTTT.

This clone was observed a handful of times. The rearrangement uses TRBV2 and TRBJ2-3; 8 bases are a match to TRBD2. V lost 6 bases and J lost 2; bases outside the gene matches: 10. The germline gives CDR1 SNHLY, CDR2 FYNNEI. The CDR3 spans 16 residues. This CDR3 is CASSRSGGPLTDTQYF. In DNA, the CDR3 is TGTGCCAGCAGCCGGAGCGGGGGCCCCCTCACAGATACGCAGTATTTT.

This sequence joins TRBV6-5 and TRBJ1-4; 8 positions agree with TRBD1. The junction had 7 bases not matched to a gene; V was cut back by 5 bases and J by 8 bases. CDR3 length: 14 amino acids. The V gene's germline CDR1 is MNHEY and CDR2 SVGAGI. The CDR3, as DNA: TGTGCCAGCAGTCCGACAGGGGTTGAGGAAAAACTGTTTTTT. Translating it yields CASSPTGVEEKLFF.

The CDR3 coding sequence is TGTGCCTGGAGTGTAAGGGGCGTGATACCCATGAACACTGAAGCTTTCTTT. This gives the protein CAWSVRGVIPMNTEAFF. V gene TRBV30 combines with J gene TRBJ1-1; tentative D call: TRBD1 (5 bases). Germline loops: CDR1 GTSNPN, CDR2 SVGIG (reference sequence). The CDR3 covers 17 residues. The germline V and J ends were trimmed by 0 bases and 0 bases, with 17 bases remaining between them.

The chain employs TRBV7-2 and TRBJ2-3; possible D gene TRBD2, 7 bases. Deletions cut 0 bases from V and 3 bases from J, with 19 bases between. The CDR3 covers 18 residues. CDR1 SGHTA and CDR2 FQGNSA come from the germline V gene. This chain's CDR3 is CASSLAYGVGGETDTQYF. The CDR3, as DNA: TGTGCCAGCAGCTTAGCGTATGGTGTAGGGGGGGAAACAGATACGCAGTATTTT.